This T cell receptor (beta chain) was retrieved from a study of PD-L1 blockade in urothelial cancer. Study-level background: Per blood sample, T cells had a median of around 150,000.

Time point specified: pretreatment peripheral blood. Metastatic or locally advanced urothelial carcinoma was present in the patients. This clone has more than one count but fewer than ten. Clones were sequenced by immunoSEQ multiplex PCR, and TCRdb holds only the in-frame ones, with some missing. The table records tens of thousands of clones, 81% of them present only once. The sequence came from a man aged 70-80 years with urothelial cancer. The source material was PBMCs, sampled around atezolizumab (anti-PD-L1) treatment.

The DNA for the CDR3 is TGCGCCAGCAGCTTGGACGGGAGCTCCTACAATGAGCAGTTCTTC. Amino acid sequence: CASSLDGSSYNEQFF. This sequence joins TRBV5-1 and TRBJ2-1; weak D call: TRBD2 (6 bases). This CDR3 region has 15 residues. Trimming cost V 0 bases and J 0 bases, with 7 bases left between them. The germline gives CDR1 SGHRS, CDR2 YFSETQ.